The clone carrying this T cell receptor beta chain showed up just once. The data were taken from a study of T cell changes during pregnancy in multiple sclerosis. Germline V gives CDR1 GTSNPN, CDR2 SVGIG (reference sequence). The CDR3 runs 12 residues. With 5 bases clipped from V and 5 bases from J, the junction kept 3 bases outside the gene matches. Repertoires were generated with immunoSEQ multiplex PCR, while TCRdb's copy carries only in-frame clones and drops some. The data hold about 73,000 clones, with 92% observed a single time. The receptor's source is a female donor in good health, enrolled as a control in a pregnancy study. The sequences come from peripheral blood, collected in the third trimester of pregnancy. The chain uses TRBV30 and TRBJ2-1; the match to TRBD1 covers 7 bases. CDR3 in DNA: TGTGCCTGGCACAGGGGAAACAATGAGCAGTTCTTC. Its protein is CAWHRGNNEQFF.